This passage covers 13 T cell receptor beta chains from one sample sequenced in a study of response to subunit inactivated influenza vaccine. In TCRdb, the RT-PCR reads were re-called with MiXCR into one record per CDR3 protein. This table has about 300,000 distinct CDR3 sequences, about a fifth appearing once. This material consisted of PBMCs from blood, taken 21 months after vaccination. The origin of the receptors is a man in his fifties or sixties who received an inactivated influenza vaccine.

This clonotype was observed many times. V usage is TRBV12-3 or TRBV12-4 and J usage is TRBJ1-3; D unresolved. V lost 4 bases, J lost 2 bases, and 12 bases lay in between. This CDR3 spans 15 amino acids. CDR3 bases: TGTGCCAGCAGTTCAGCAAGACATGCTGGAAACACCATATATTTT. Translation gives CASSSARHAGNTIYF.

This clonotype was counted a few times. This chain links TRBV2 with TRBJ1-1; D gene ambiguous. Deletions cut 10 bases from V and 2 bases from J, with 11 bases between. Germline CDR1 SNHLY, CDR2 FYNNEI. CDR3 size: 12 residues. The CDR3 here is CAIPGPNTEAFF. The DNA of the CDR3 is TGTGCCATTCCCGGGCCTAACACTGAAGCTTTCTTT.

J is TRBJ2-1 and V is TRBV29-1; no definite D call. Per germline, CDR1 SQVTM and CDR2 ANQGSEA. CDR3 length equals 11 residues. V lost 7 bases, J lost 6 bases, and 10 bases lay in between. The CDR3 is CSGTKPNEQFF. For the CDR3, the DNA is TGCAGCGGAACCAAACCCAATGAGCAGTTCTTC.

This clonotype was recorded many times. The V gene is TRBV4-2, the J gene TRBJ1-2; TRBD1 might be the D (6 bases). The ends were cut back, 0 bases at V and 2 bases at J, with 7 bases in the middle. This CDR3 is built from 14 residues. CDR1 LGHNA and CDR2 YNFKEQ come from the germline V gene. The CDR3 region has the DNA TGTGCCAGCAGCCAAGAACAGGGAAACTATGGCTACACCTTC. Its translation: CASSQEQGNYGYTF.

CDR3 in amino acids: CASMTGQGNYGYTF. In nucleotides, the CDR3 is TGCGCCAGCATGACGGGACAGGGGAACTATGGCTACACCTTC. The V gene is TRBV5-1, the J gene TRBJ1-2, with TRBD1 matching 10 bases. This CDR3 has 14 amino acids. V gave up 6 bases and J gave up 2 bases; unmatched junction bases: 4. CDR1 is SGHRS, CDR2 YFSETQ, per germline. The whole variable domain, remainder taken from reference TRBV5-1 and TRBJ1-2, is KAGVTQTPRYLIKTRGQQVTLSCSPISGHRSVSWYQQTPGQGLQFLFEYFSETQRNKGNFPGRFSGRQFSNSRSEMNVSTLELGDSALYLCASMTGQGNYGYTFGSGTRLTVV.

The CDR3 nucleotides read TGCAGTGCTAGGATAGGGGGTTTGGGCTACACCTTC. Translating gives CSARIGGLGYTF. This chain links TRBV20-1 with TRBJ1-2; D may be TRBD1 (6 bases). The CDR3 extends over 12 amino acids. CDR1 is DFQATT and CDR2 is SNEGSKA in the germline V gene (reference sequence). Between the trimmed V and J ends, which lost 3 bases and 8 bases, there was a span of 13 bases.

This chain uses TRBV2 with TRBJ2-1, with 7 nucleotides matching TRBD2. The CDR3 spans 13 residues. The V gene's germline CDR1 is SNHLY and CDR2 FYNNEI. V was clipped by 4 bases and J by 10 bases; unmatched bases: 7. The CDR3 loop reads CASSASGIREQFF. In DNA form, the CDR3 reads TGTGCCAGCAGTGCCAGCGGGATTAGAGAGCAGTTCTTC.

The chain recombines TRBV5-1 with TRBJ1-6, with TRBD1 identical over 8 bases. The CDR3 runs to 16 residues. CDR1 SGHRS and CDR2 YFSETQ come from the germline V gene. The V gene end was trimmed by 4 bases and the J gene end by 6 bases; junction bases not matched to a gene: 9. CDR3 bases: TGCGCCAGCAGCGCCGGACAGGGCAGAACTAATTCACCCCTCCACTTT. Its translation: CASSAGQGRTNSPLHF.

This clonotype was found a few times. This sequence joins TRBV6-1 and TRBJ1-1, with D maybe TRBD1 (6 bases). There are 14 residues in the CDR3. Trimming shortened V by 4 bases and J by 7 bases, and 16 bases separated the two germline ends. Germline CDR1 is MNHNS and CDR2 is SASEGT. The CDR3 sequence: CASSVQGPDGEAFF. The CDR3 coding sequence is TGTGCCAGCAGTGTACAGGGCCCGGACGGTGAAGCTTTCTTT.

The rearrangement joins TRBV12-3 or TRBV12-4 to TRBJ2-7, with 10 bases fitting TRBD1. This CDR3 has 13 amino acids. Germline trimming cut 5 bases from V and 5 bases from J; bases unmatched to any gene: 3. As DNA, the CDR3 is TGTGCCAGCAGTGGACAGGGGGTTCACGAGCAGTACTTC. Translation gives CASSGQGVHEQYF.

This clonotype occurred a few times. This chain connects TRBV7-9 to TRBJ2-4; the match to TRBD1 covers 7 bases. Per the germline V gene, CDR1 is SEHNR and CDR2 is FQNEAQ (reference sequence). The J segment lost 7 bases and the V segment lost 6 bases, leaving 9 bases of the junction unmatched. The CDR3 length is 14 residues. CDR3 sequence reads: CASSPGGVWNIQYF. The CDR3 region has the DNA TGTGCCAGCAGTCCAGGGGGAGTTTGGAACATTCAGTACTTC.

This clonotype has a count of ten or more. V gene TRBV6-2 or TRBV6-3 combines with J gene TRBJ1-1, with D unclear. The CDR3 runs 11 residues. Trimming left V 2 bases short and J 6 bases short, with 4 bases between. Germline V gene data show CDR1 as MNHEY and CDR2 as SVGEGT. DNA of the CDR3: TGTGCCAGCAGTTACGGCGCTGAAGCTTTCTTT. This translates into CASSYGAEAFF.

The chain uses TRBV2 and TRBJ2-1; perhaps TRBD2 as D (5 bases). Trimming removed 4 bases at V and 4 bases at J, with 17 bases between. This CDR3 comprises 16 residues. The germline gives CDR1 SNHLY, CDR2 FYNNEI. The CDR3 DNA reads TGTGCCAGCAGTGTTTCCGCGGGTTACGATTACAATGAGCAGTTCTTC. The encoded protein is CASSVSAGYDYNEQFF.